This note documents a single T cell receptor (beta chain) sequence. This sample is part of a study of blood T cell repertoires in COVID-19. Overall study: T cells, B-cell-depleted T cells, or PBMCs supplied cDNA or gDNA.

CDR1 is SGHRS, CDR2 YFSETQ, per germline. With V trimmed by 7 bases and J by 1 base, 12 bases remained unmatched. This CDR3 is built from 16 residues. In the original analysis: For nucleated cells, counts were estimated from reference gene primer amplification. Libraries were prepared by immunoSEQ multiplex PCR; TCRdb keeps only in-frame clonotypes and omits some of them. V and J calls and clone size come straight from that table; D and trimming were deduced from the DNA. Of approximately 49,000 clones in the sample, 88% were seen once. The TCR sequence derives from a man aged 50-59 years with active COVID-19. The V and J genes are TRBV5-1 and TRBJ2-3; TRBD2 agrees at 7 bases. The sample comprised peripheral blood. The CDR3 sequence: CASAEGAGLGTDTQYF. Here the CDR3 DNA reads TGCGCCAGCGCCGAGGGAGCGGGGTTGGGCACAGATACGCAGTATTTT.